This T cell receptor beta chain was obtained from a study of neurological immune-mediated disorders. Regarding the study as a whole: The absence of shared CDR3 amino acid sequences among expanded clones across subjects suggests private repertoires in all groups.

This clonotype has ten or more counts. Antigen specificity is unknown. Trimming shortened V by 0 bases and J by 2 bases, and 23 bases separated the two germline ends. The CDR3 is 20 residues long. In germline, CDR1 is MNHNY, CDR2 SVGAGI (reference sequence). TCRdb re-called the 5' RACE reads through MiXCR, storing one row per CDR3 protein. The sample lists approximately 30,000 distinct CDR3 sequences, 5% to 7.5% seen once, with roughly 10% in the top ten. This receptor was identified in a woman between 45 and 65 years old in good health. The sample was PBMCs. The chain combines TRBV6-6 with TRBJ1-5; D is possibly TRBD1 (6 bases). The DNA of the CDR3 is TGTGCCAGCAGTTACTCACGACCGGGACACCAAAGGGGGGGCAATCAGCCCCAGCATTTT. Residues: CASSYSRPGHQRGGNQPQHF.